This TCR beta chain originates from a study of circulating and synovial CD4+ cells in juvenile arthritis. Produced via immunoSEQ multiplex PCR; TCRdb's table is partial and in-frame only. The sample has roughly 33,000 clones; 90% to 95% are singletons. Trimming pared 6 bases from V and 0 bases from J, leaving 14 bases between. CDR3 size: 15 residues. Germline V gene data show CDR1 as LNHDA and CDR2 as SQIVND (reference sequence). As to this clone: Its target is unknown.

Regarding the study as a whole: Circulating pathogenic-like and bulk T cells looked alike by Vbeta family usage. Bulk blood CD4 samples held at least an order of magnitude more or fewer genomes than CPL. Measured synovium overlap likely understates the true shared repertoire. Compared with bulk blood, circulating pathogenic-like lymphocytes shared substantially more CDR3 sequences with synovial T cells.

The rearrangement links TRBV19 to TRBJ1-1, with D uncertain. This sequence was found in a human donor with juvenile idiopathic arthritis. The sample taken for sequencing was CD4+ T cells from blood. Here the CDR3 reads CASRGRRALNTEAFF. DNA of the CDR3: TGTGCCAGTAGGGGCAGGCGGGCCTTGAACACTGAAGCTTTCTTT.